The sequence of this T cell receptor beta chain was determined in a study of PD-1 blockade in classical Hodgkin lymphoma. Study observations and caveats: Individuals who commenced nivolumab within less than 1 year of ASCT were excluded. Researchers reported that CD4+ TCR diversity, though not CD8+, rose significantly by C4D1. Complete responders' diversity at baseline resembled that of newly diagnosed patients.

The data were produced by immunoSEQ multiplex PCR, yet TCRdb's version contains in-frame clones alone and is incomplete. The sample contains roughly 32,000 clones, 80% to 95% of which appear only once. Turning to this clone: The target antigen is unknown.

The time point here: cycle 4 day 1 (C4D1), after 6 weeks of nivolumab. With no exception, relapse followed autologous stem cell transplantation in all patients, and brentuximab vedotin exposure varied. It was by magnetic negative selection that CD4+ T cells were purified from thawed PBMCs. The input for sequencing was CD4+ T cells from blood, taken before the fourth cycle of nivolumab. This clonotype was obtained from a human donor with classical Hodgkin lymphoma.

CDR3 sequence (DNA): TGTGCCAGCAGCTTATCCCGCGCGGGGGGGGTATACAATGAGCAGTTCTTC. This translates into CASSLSRAGGVYNEQFF. This chain uses TRBV7-3 with TRBJ2-1, with 9 bases identical to TRBD2. The CDR3 sequence is 17 residues long. With 2 bases clipped from V and 4 bases from J, the junction kept 9 bases outside the gene matches. Germline V gives CDR1 SGHTA, CDR2 FQGTGA.